Below are 4 T cell receptor beta chains sequenced from a single sample in a study of low-dose radiotherapy and immunotherapy resistance in tumors (dated by TCRdb to about 2022). This specimen's time point label, per the study, means: before trial treatment. Instrument used: Illumina MiniSeq. Superscript III and a set of TRAV- and TRBV-specific primers were used to synthesize first-strand cDNA, so that both TCRalpha and TCRbeta chains were covered. TCRs were amplified with Phusion for about 20 PCR cycles using a constant-region primer together with the adapter attached to the V primers. TCRdb reprocessed the public reads (quality trimming at Q25 with fastp, clone calling with MiXCR) and kept in-frame beta chains. Each CDR3 protein gets just one entry, which takes the most common genes and DNA from the rows behind it. In all, the sample holds 85,000 to 100,000 distinct CDR3 sequences, and roughly 9% of those were seen once. Clones ranked in the top ten supply under 1.1% of the sample.

The sequencing here drew on PBMCs, taken before treatment. The receptors originated from a male donor with prostate cancer.

This clonotype was detected many times. In DNA form, the CDR3 reads TGTGCCAGCAGCCTATATATGGCTAGCGGGAGATTCGGGGAGCTGTTTTTT. This codes for CASSLYMASGRFGELFF. This chain uses TRBV5-6 with TRBJ2-2, with 10 bases aligning to TRBD2. This CDR3 contains 17 residues. Unmatched junction bases numbered 13, after V lost 4 bases and J lost 7 bases. Looked up from germline, CDR1 is SGHDT and CDR2 is YYEEEE.

This clonotype was seen many times. The V call is TRBV4-3, the J call TRBJ2-2; 8 nucleotides match TRBD1. Looked up from germline, CDR1 is LGHNA and CDR2 is YSLEER. V lost 1 base and J lost 5; bases outside the gene matches: 3. CDR3 length: 15 residues. In nucleotides, the CDR3 is TGCGCCAGCAGCCAAGGGACAGGGTTAACCGGGGAGCTGTTTTTT. Amino acid sequence: CASSQGTGLTGELFF.

This chain links TRBV30 with TRBJ2-2, with TRBD2 matching over 9 bases. Losses at the gene ends were 3 bases for V and 6 bases for J; bases not matched to a gene: 5. CDR1 and CDR2 from the germline V gene are GTSNPN and SVGIG (reference sequence). The CDR3 extends over 14 amino acids. The CDR3, as DNA: TGTGCCTGGAGCCTCGGGACTAGCTCCGGGGAGCTGTTTTTT. This encodes CAWSLGTSSGELFF.

The table lists this clonotype with many counts. The rearrangement joins TRBV7-2 to TRBJ2-3, with 9 bases aligning to TRBD1. The CDR3 contains 18 residues. The V and J ends lost 4 bases and 4 bases, in that order; junction bases with no gene match: 15. The germline gives CDR1 SGHTA, CDR2 FQGNSA. The chain's CDR3 is CASSSVARTGAFADTQYF. The CDR3, as DNA: TGTGCCAGCAGCTCCGTGGCCCGGACAGGGGCCTTCGCAGATACGCAGTATTTT.